The text below deals with one T cell receptor beta chain. The data belong to a study of T cell responses to AZD1222 COVID-19 vaccine. Trimming pared 4 bases from V and 2 bases from J, leaving 11 bases between. Germline V gene sequence: CDR1 SGHDN, CDR2 FVKESK. The CDR3 has 14 amino acids. TCRdb's copy holds only in-frame clones and misses some; the assay was immunoSEQ multiplex PCR. Listed are more than 110,000 clones; roughly 2% falls within the top ten. The chain recombines TRBV14 with TRBJ1-2, with D tentatively TRBD1 (5 bases). The sequencing input was peripheral blood. The receptor comes from an adult in good health. The CDR3 nucleotides are TGTGCCAGCAGCCGGGACCGACTAAACTATGGCTACACCTTC. It codes for CASSRDRLNYGYTF. Together with reference TRBV14 and TRBJ1-2, the CDR3 gives the full variable domain: EAGVTQFPSHSVIEKGQTVTLRCDPISGHDNLYWYRRVMGKEIKFLLHFVKESKQDESGMPNNRFLAERTGGTYSTLKVQPAELEDSGVYFCASSRDRLNYGYTFGSGTRLTVV.